A single sample gave rise to the 29 T cell receptor beta chains below, sequenced in a study of control samples from healthy donors and cancer patients. Libraries were prepared by immunoSEQ multiplex PCR; TCRdb keeps only in-frame clonotypes and omits some of them. The sample has more than 150,000 clones; about 93% are singletons. Sequences were obtained from blood. Source of these receptors: a man aged 18 to 30 in good health.

CDR3 coding DNA: TGTGCCAGCAGCCCAACCGGGACAGGGAATTACGAGCAGTACTTC. Translating gives CASSPTGTGNYEQYF. The genes are TRBV7-3 and TRBJ2-7; 9 bases map to TRBD1. The CDR3 is 15 residues long. CDR1 and CDR2 (germline): SGHTA, FQGTGA. The V segment lost 5 bases and the J segment 4 bases; nucleotides outside the gene matches: 9.

Regarding this clone: Other DNA sequences within the sample encode an identical CDR3. CDR3 sequence reads: CASRGAGETQYF. CDR3 nucleotide sequence: TGTGCCAGCAGGGGGGCCGGAGAGACCCAGTACTTC. This chain joins TRBV6-5 and TRBJ2-5; D is possibly TRBD1 (6 bases). Germline CDR1 reads MNHEY; CDR2 reads SVGAGI. This CDR3 has 12 residues. The V end lost 6 bases, the J end lost 4 bases, and 9 bases lay between the germline ends.

V gene TRBV7-8 combines with J gene TRBJ2-1; no definite D call. CDR1 and CDR2 from the germline V gene are SGHVS and FQNEAQ. Deletions cut 5 bases from V and 10 bases from J, with 12 bases between. CDR3 length: 12 amino acids. The DNA of the CDR3 is TGTGCCAGCAGCCCATCGGTCAGCGAGCAGTTCTTC. Protein product: CASSPSVSEQFF.

The chain is built from TRBV6-2 or TRBV6-3 and TRBJ2-7; no clear D gene. This CDR3 is 12 amino acids long. Germline CDR1 reads MNHEY; CDR2 reads SVGEGT. The V and J ends lost 6 bases and 3 bases respectively, with 9 bases between them. The CDR3 nucleotides read TGTGCCAGCAGCCCCCGGAACTACGAGCAGTACTTC. Protein product: CASSPRNYEQYF.

This chain links TRBV10-3 with TRBJ2-5; 12 bases match TRBD2. The ends lost 0 bases at V and 4 bases at J; junction bases unmatched: 9. The CDR3 is 18 residues long. Germline V gene sequence: CDR1 ENHRY, CDR2 SYGVKD. The CDR3: CAISESTASGGAVETQYF. The DNA for the CDR3 is TGTGCCATCAGTGAGTCGACGGCTAGCGGGGGGGCGGTAGAGACCCAGTACTTC.

V gene TRBV19 combines with J gene TRBJ1-1; 9 bases are shared with TRBD1. Trimming cost V 7 bases and J 1 base; bases outside gene matches: 7. The V gene's germline CDR1 is LNHDA and CDR2 SQIVND (reference sequence). The CDR3 has 15 amino acids. CDR3 sequence (DNA): TGTGCCAGTACTACAGGGGGCCACGCGAACACTGAAGCTTTCTTT. Amino acid sequence: CASTTGGHANTEAFF.

V and J are TRBV7-3 and TRBJ2-2; TRBD1 matches at 7 bases. This CDR3 contains 15 residues. Germline assignment: CDR1 SGHTA and CDR2 FQGTGA. The J segment lost 2 bases and the V segment lost 6 bases, leaving 6 bases of the junction unmatched. The CDR3 DNA sequence: TGTGCCAGCAGTGGGAAGGGGGCAAACACCGGGGAGCTGTTTTTT. Protein product: CASSGKGANTGELFF.

The CDR3 region is CASRLTGANTEAFF. For the CDR3, the DNA is TGTGCCAGCAGGCTCACAGGGGCGAACACTGAAGCTTTCTTT. V usage is TRBV6-6 and J usage is TRBJ1-1; 7 nucleotides match TRBD1. The CDR3 has 14 amino acids. With V trimmed by 6 bases and J by 1 base, 5 bases remained unmatched. The germline V gene encodes CDR1 MNHNY and CDR2 SVGAGI (reference sequence).

This sequence joins TRBV18 and TRBJ1-2; D is ambiguous. CDR1 is KGHSH and CDR2 is LQKENI in the germline V gene. The CDR3 runs 17 residues. Trimming stripped 3 bases from V and 7 bases from J, with 24 bases between. CDR3 region: CASSPIIQPPGSIGYTF. CDR3 in DNA: TGTGCCAGCTCACCGATTATCCAACCCCCGGGTTCGATTGGCTACACCTTC.

This clone was found once. The chain has TRBV14 and TRBJ1-4; TRBD1 aligns across 9 bases. The germline gives CDR1 SGHDN, CDR2 FVKESK. V trimming: 4 bases; J trimming: 4 bases; junction bases outside the gene matches: 4. The CDR3 loop spans 15 amino acids. The CDR3 here is CASSRTGGVNEKLFF. The DNA of the CDR3 is TGTGCCAGCAGCCGCACAGGGGGCGTTAATGAAAAACTGTTTTTT.

This sequence joins TRBV3-1 (or the pseudogene TRBV3-2) and TRBJ2-3; D gene ambiguous. Germline CDR1 and CDR2: LGHDT and YNNKEL (reference sequence). V was shortened by 3 bases and J by 5 bases, with 12 bases between the two germline ends. There are 14 residues in the CDR3. The CDR3: CASSQGPRRDTQYF. CDR3 coding DNA: TGTGCCAGCAGCCAGGGCCCTCGGAGAGATACGCAGTATTTT.

This rearrangement joins TRBV2 to TRBJ2-7; no firm D call. The germline V gene encodes CDR1 SNHLY and CDR2 FYNNEI. Trimming stripped 7 bases from V and 0 bases from J, with 7 bases between. CDR3 length: 12 residues. This CDR3 is CASNNDSYEQYF. In DNA form, the CDR3 reads TGTGCCAGCAACAACGACTCCTACGAGCAGTACTTC.

The chain carries TRBV11-3 and TRBJ2-1; 10 bases are a match to TRBD1. Per the germline V gene, CDR1 is SGHNT and CDR2 is YENEEA. The length of the CDR3 is 15 residues. V was clipped by 3 bases and J by 7 bases; unmatched bases: 6. The CDR3 loop reads CASSFGQGEINEQFF. DNA for the CDR3: TGTGCCAGCAGCTTCGGACAGGGGGAAATTAATGAGCAGTTCTTC. The full variable domain, rest sourced from reference TRBV11-3 and TRBJ2-1, is EAGVVQSPRYKIIEKKQPVAFWCNPISGHNTLYWYLQNLGQGPELLIRYENEEAVDDSQLPKDRFSAERLKGVDSTLKIQPAELGDSAVYLCASSFGQGEINEQFFGPGTRLTVL.

The chain is built from TRBV6-5 and TRBJ2-2; TRBD1 is a possible D gene (6 bases). The CDR3 spans 13 residues. Trimming pared 10 bases from V and 1 base from J, leaving 10 bases between. CDR1 is MNHEY and CDR2 is SVGAGI in the germline V gene. Here the CDR3 DNA reads TGTGCCACCAAGGACAGGAACACCGGGGAGCTGTTTTTT. Translation gives CATKDRNTGELFF.

This rearrangement joins TRBV4-1 to TRBJ1-1; 7 positions agree with TRBD1. This CDR3 is 16 amino acids long. V was pared by 5 bases and J by 0 bases, with 9 bases of the junction left unmatched. Germline assignment: CDR1 MGHRA and CDR2 YSYEKL. The CDR3 sequence: CASSGKGGAMNTEAFF. The CDR3 nucleotides read TGCGCCAGCAGCGGTAAAGGGGGCGCGATGAACACTGAAGCTTTCTTT.

The V and J genes are TRBV14 and TRBJ1-2; perhaps TRBD1 as D (5 bases). The CDR3 covers 14 residues. With 1 base removed from V and 3 bases from J, the gap between germline ends came to 9 bases. Germline CDR1 SGHDN, CDR2 FVKESK. The CDR3 loop is CASSQGAGYYGYTF. As DNA, the CDR3 is TGTGCCAGCAGCCAAGGGGCAGGGTACTATGGCTACACCTTC.

The V and J genes are TRBV6-1 and TRBJ1-2; TRBD1 agrees at 7 bases. From germline, CDR1 is MNHNS and CDR2 SASEGT. The junction had 11 bases not matched to a gene; V was cut back by 3 bases and J by 4 bases. This CDR3 is 16 amino acids long. The CDR3 coding sequence is TGTGCCAGCAGTGAGGGAGGGGCAGGGGGGACCTATGGCTACACCTTC. Its translation is CASSEGGAGGTYGYTF.

The rearrangement links TRBV11-2 to TRBJ2-1, with D perhaps matching TRBD2 (7 bases). Trimming took 1 base from V and 15 from J, leaving 10 bases between them. Germline V gene lookup returns CDR1 SGHAT and CDR2 FQNNGV. The CDR3 has 11 amino acids. This chain's CDR3 is CASSLGGGRFF. The CDR3 nucleotides are TGTGCCAGCAGCTTAGGCGGGGGCCGGTTCTTC.

The gene calls are TRBV7-9 and TRBJ1-2; TRBD1 aligns across 8 bases. Unmatched junction bases numbered 3, after V lost 3 bases and J lost 3 bases. Germline CDR1 reads SEHNR; CDR2 reads FQNEAQ (reference sequence). There are 14 residues in the CDR3. In DNA form, the CDR3 reads TGTGCCAGCAGCTTGGTGGGACAGGACTATGGCTACACCTTC. Protein product: CASSLVGQDYGYTF.

This clone was recorded only once. The chain has TRBV6-6 and TRBJ2-7; 7 bases agree with TRBD2. The germline gives CDR1 MNHNY, CDR2 SVGAGI (reference sequence). This CDR3 comprises 15 residues. The trim removed 5 bases at V and 6 bases at J, leaving 13 bases unmatched. CDR3 sequence (DNA): TGTGCCAGCAGTCTACTGATTACTAGCGCTGGCGAGCAGTACTTC. Its translation is CASSLLITSAGEQYF.

The chain joins TRBV7-2 to TRBJ2-4, with 9 bases fitting TRBD2. Germline V gives CDR1 SGHTA, CDR2 FQGNSA. V gave up 2 bases and J gave up 0 bases; unmatched junction bases: 8. The CDR3 sequence is 18 residues long. The chain's CDR3 is CASSLIAGAPIAKNIQYF. The CDR3 region has the DNA TGTGCCAGCAGCTTAATAGCGGGGGCCCCAATAGCCAAAAACATTCAGTACTTC.

This chain joins TRBV5-1 and TRBJ1-6; the D is unclear. CDR1 SGHRS and CDR2 YFSETQ come from the germline V gene. The V end lost 2 bases, the J end lost 0 bases, and 6 bases lay between the germline ends. CDR3 size: 15 residues. The CDR3 is CASSFWSSYNSPLHF. As DNA, the CDR3 is TGCGCCAGCAGCTTCTGGAGCTCCTATAATTCACCCCTCCACTTT. Full variable domain (missing parts from reference TRBV5-1 and TRBJ1-6): KAGVTQTPRYLIKTRGQQVTLSCSPISGHRSVSWYQQTPGQGLQFLFEYFSETQRNKGNFPGRFSGRQFSNSRSEMNVSTLELGDSALYLCASSFWSSYNSPLHFGNGTRLTVT.

This clone was recorded only once. The chain couples TRBV29-1 to TRBJ1-4, with D perhaps matching TRBD1 (6 bases). Per the germline V gene, CDR1 is SQVTM and CDR2 is ANQGSEA. Trimming took 4 bases from V and 3 from J, leaving 12 bases between them. CDR3 size: 14 residues. The CDR3 loop is CSVVGGESNEKLFF. In DNA, the CDR3 is TGCAGCGTTGTGGGGGGCGAATCTAATGAAAAACTGTTTTTT.

This clone came up once. V and J are TRBV24-1 and TRBJ1-2; TRBD1 agrees at 9 bases. The length of the CDR3 is 12 residues. V was clipped by 10 bases and J by 5 bases; unmatched bases: 4. Germline CDR1 reads KGHDR; CDR2 reads SFDVKD. The CDR3 DNA follows: TGTGCCACATGGACAGGGGTGTATGGCTACACCTTC. Encoded protein: CATWTGVYGYTF.

This chain joins TRBV19 and TRBJ1-6, with no clear D. Germline-derived CDR1 and CDR2 are LNHDA and SQIVND (reference sequence). The CDR3 spans 14 residues. The V end was cut by 3 bases, the J end by 13 bases, with 16 bases between. The CDR3, as DNA: TGTGCCAGTAGTATCCCAGACGGTTTGTCTCCCCTCCACTTT. Protein product: CASSIPDGLSPLHF.

The chain has TRBV6-5 and TRBJ2-1; 10 positions agree with TRBD2. Looked up from germline, CDR1 is MNHEY and CDR2 is SVGAGI. The CDR3 spans 15 residues. Trimming removed 7 bases from V and 2 bases from J; junction bases left unmatched: 5. The DNA for the CDR3 is TGTGCCAGCACGCTAGCGGGGGCCCCCTACAATGAGCAGTTCTTC. Amino acid sequence: CASTLAGAPYNEQFF.

V usage is TRBV15 and J usage is TRBJ2-7; D possibly corresponds to TRBD1 (6 bases). Germline loops: CDR1 LNHNV, CDR2 YYDKDF (reference sequence). The CDR3 is 15 amino acids. Trimming left V 3 bases short and J 2 bases short, with 14 bases between. In nucleotides, the CDR3 is TGTGCCACCAGCAGTACCGGGACAATGACCTACGAGCAGTACTTC. It encodes CATSSTGTMTYEQYF.

The chain combines TRBV9 with TRBJ2-3; no definite D call. The CDR3 length is 15 residues. Germline assignment: CDR1 SGDLS and CDR2 YYNGEE. V shed 0 bases and J shed 5 bases, with 13 bases lying between them. CDR3 amino acids: CASSVGRASEDTQYF. CDR3 nucleotides: TGTGCCAGCAGCGTAGGACGAGCCAGTGAAGATACGCAGTATTTT.

The chain carries TRBV3-1 (or the pseudogene TRBV3-2) and TRBJ1-3, with D possibly matching TRBD1 (6 bases). Trimming removed 4 bases at V and 1 base at J, with 14 bases between. Germline CDR1 LGHDT, CDR2 YNNKEL (reference sequence). The CDR3 spans 16 residues. The CDR3 DNA is TGTGCCAGCAGCCTACGACAGGCCCCTTCTGGAAACACCATATATTTT. As protein: CASSLRQAPSGNTIYF.